This T cell receptor (beta chain) emerged from a study of blood T cell repertoires in COVID-19. Overall study: The United States, Italy and Spain supplied acute and convalescent COVID-19 samples. Sources were T cells, B-cell-depleted T cells, or PBMCs; the material itself was cDNA or gDNA.

Trimming pared 5 bases from V and 6 bases from J, leaving 17 bases between. CDR3 size: 15 residues. Germline assignment: CDR1 LNHDA and CDR2 SQIVND (reference sequence). Authors' data handling: Reference gene primer amplification gave estimated nucleated cell counts. This table comes from immunoSEQ multiplex PCR, and its TCRdb copy is limited to in-frame clones, with some not included. V and J calls and clone size come straight from that table; D and trimming were deduced from the DNA. The sample has 9,500 to 11,000 clones, roughly 87% seen once; the top ten hold about 26%. The chain links TRBV19 to TRBJ1-5; D uncertain. This clonotype originated in a man aged 25 to 40 with active or convalescent COVID-19. Sequencing was performed on peripheral blood. Here the CDR3 DNA reads TGTGCCAGTAGTCCGATGGCCACATTTGGTCAGCCCCAGCATTTT. Encoded protein: CASSPMATFGQPQHF.